This T cell receptor (beta chain) was sequenced in a study of metastatic and nonmetastatic thyroid tumors. Study findings and constraints: Patients with malignant thyroid tumors reportedly had significantly higher TCR beta diversity than those with benign nodules, in blood and tumor.

Trimming left V 2 bases short and J 5 bases short, with 16 bases between. The CDR3 has 15 amino acids. The germline gives CDR1 KGHSH, CDR2 LQKENI. TCRdb reanalyzed the PCR reads with MiXCR. Of about 19,000 clones listed, more than 20% are singletons. Points on this clone: Its target is unknown.

Every patient was untreated before thyroid surgery. The source is a male donor with papillary thyroid cancer or a benign thyroid nodule (not recorded which). Some clones in this sample may be carry-over from other donors' samples. This chain uses TRBV18 with TRBJ2-7, with D perhaps matching TRBD1 or TRBD2 (5 bases each). Sequenced: blood. The CDR3 region has the DNA TGTGCCAGCTCACCAGATAGTCGGGGACGCAACGAGCAGTACTTC. It encodes CASSPDSRGRNEQYF. Filled out from reference TRBV18 and TRBJ2-7, the complete variable domain reads NAGVMQNPRHLVRRRGQEARLRCSPMKGHSHVYWYRQLPEEGLKFMVYLQKENIIDESGMPKERFSAEFPKEGPSILRIQQVVRGDSAAYFCASSPDSRGRNEQYFGPGTRLTVT.